The clone carrying this T cell receptor (beta chain) was seen a handful of times. Its specificity is not known. The data stem from a study of CD4 T cells in relation to SARS-CoV-2 and coronaviruses. The V and J ends lost 5 bases and 5 bases respectively, with 7 bases between them. The CDR3 spans 12 residues. CDR1 and CDR2 from the germline V gene are MNHNY and SVGAGI (reference sequence). Unexposed donor CD4+ T cells date from 2011-2018, before the COVID-19 pandemic. Isolation of CD4+ T cells took place after 10 days in culture. Produced via immunoSEQ multiplex PCR; TCRdb's table is partial and in-frame only. The top ten clones hold roughly a tenth of a sample with 15,000 or so clones, around 80% of them seen once.

This TCR was recovered from a human donor in good health. The material sequenced was CD4+ T cells from PBMCs, cultured in vitro. The chain recombines TRBV6-6 with TRBJ2-1; a possible D gene is TRBD1 (5 bases). This chain's CDR3 is CASSIRDNEQFF. The CDR3 DNA sequence: TGTGCCAGCAGTATCAGGGACAATGAGCAGTTCTTC.